This T cell receptor beta chain derives from a study of identical twins. V lost 6 bases and J 5 bases, leaving 14 bases between the germline ends. The CDR3 has 14 amino acids. The germline V gene has CDR1 DFQATT and CDR2 SNEGSKA (reference sequence). TCRdb processed the 5' RACE reads anew with MiXCR; each CDR3 protein has one entry. The table lists fewer than 900,000 distinct CDR3 sequences, roughly 20% of them singletons. These data were also reused for a study on T cells expressing NK-cell markers. That paper states: The study sequenced eight donors, seven HCMV-seropositive and one seronegative. Similarly, these clonotypes led the CD3+CD56-NKG2C+ fraction as well in several donors.

Input material: PBMCs. The receptor comes from a woman under 30 in good health. The chain recombines TRBV20-1 with TRBJ1-6, with D unresolved. This CDR3 reads CSARTGFNNSPLHF. CDR3 DNA: TGCAGTGCCAGAACGGGATTCAATAATTCACCCCTCCACTTT.